This T cell receptor (beta chain) was recovered during a study of blood T cell repertoires in COVID-19. Whole-study context: PBMCs, B-cell-depleted T cells, or T cells were the source of the cDNA or gDNA that made up the material.

Profiled with immunoSEQ multiplex PCR; TCRdb holds only in-frame clones, not every one. The sample lists some 200,000 clones, 85% to 90% occurring once. The V gene's germline CDR1 is LGHNA and CDR2 YSLEER. There are 14 residues in the CDR3. The V gene lost 4 bases and the J gene lost 5 bases, with 14 bases spanning the gap. Seattle patient enrollment occurred during active infection, with longitudinal follow-up thereafter. Sequencing was carried out using peripheral blood. The chain is built from TRBV4-3 and TRBJ2-5; D is possibly TRBD1 (6 bases). This TCR was sampled from a woman in her fifties or sixties with COVID-19, enrolled during active disease. In DNA, the CDR3 is TGCGCCAGCAGCCGAGGTCTAAGGGGGGAGACCCAGTACTTC. Translating it yields CASSRGLRGETQYF.